This is a list of T cell receptor beta chains from one sample in a study of blood T cell repertoires in COVID-19. Using immunoSEQ multiplex PCR, the repertoire was profiled, and TCRdb retains in-frame clones only, with some absent. The data show 45,000 to 70,000 clones, 84% seen once. Sequencing was carried out using peripheral blood. Receptor source: a woman of 80 years or more with acute or convalescent COVID-19. CDR3s include the opening cysteine and the closing phenylalanine or tryptophan. A D gene is named only where the DNA matches it firmly.

J	D	V	CDR3
TRBJ1-2	TRBD1	TRBV10-3	CAISARDRGFGNYGYTF
TRBJ2-5	NA	TRBV9	CASSVVSSSETQYF
TRBJ2-7	TRBD2	TRBV5-1	CASSLGTSGVYEQYF
TRBJ1-2	TRBD1	TRBV5-1	CASSSGTAFTDGYTF
TRBJ1-6	NA	TRBV6-5	CASSSQAGRNSPLHF
TRBJ2-2	NA	TRBV7-2	CASSLKVGASVNTGELFF
TRBJ1-1	NA	TRBV3-1/TRBV3-2	CASSQGPSRGEAFF
TRBJ1-6	NA	TRBV10-2	CASSASVETSPLHF
TRBJ1-1	NA	TRBV9	CASSLLQGFNTEAFF
TRBJ1-2	NA	TRBV30	CAWARGGMVGYTF
TRBJ2-7	NA	TRBV15	CATSRDGQPHNEQYF
TRBJ2-1	TRBD1	TRBV6-5	CASSPPSGGGEQFF
TRBJ2-7	TRBD2	TRBV6-4	CASSGLAAASSYEQYF
TRBJ1-2	TRBD1	TRBV14	CASSQVGTGERGYTF
TRBJ1-2	TRBD1	TRBV5-1	CASSFRTGGNYGYTF
TRBJ2-3	NA	TRBV5-4	CASSRAQSLQDTQYF
TRBJ1-2	TRBD1	TRBV7-9	CASSEGDRGNYGYTF
TRBJ2-5	NA	TRBV28	CASSSIDTAQYF
TRBJ2-5	NA	TRBV5-1	CASKDGGETQYF
TRBJ2-7	TRBD1	TRBV7-9	CASSLGVTGGGYEQYF